These 30 T cell receptor beta chains originate from one sample sequenced in a study of CD4+ T cells in melanoma. Clones were read by immunoSEQ multiplex PCR, and TCRdb kept only the in-frame ones, dropping some. The sample has roughly 16,000 clones, around 76% seen once. Input material: cells from a culture (not recorded whether cultured in vitro). The receptor set was obtained from a human donor with melanoma.

This clone turned up a few times. This chain links TRBV18 with TRBJ1-6; D possibly corresponds to TRBD1 (5 bases). Germline assignment: CDR1 KGHSH and CDR2 LQKENI. The V end lost 3 bases, the J end lost 9 bases, and 12 bases lay between the germline ends. This CDR3 is built from 14 residues. As DNA, the CDR3 is TGTGCCAGCTCACCGGTAGGGGAGGTTTCACCCCTCCACTTT. Its protein product is CASSPVGEVSPLHF. The entire variable domain, with the rest obtained from reference TRBV18 and TRBJ1-6, is as follows: NAGVMQNPRHLVRRRGQEARLRCSPMKGHSHVYWYRQLPEEGLKFMVYLQKENIIDESGMPKERFSAEFPKEGPSILRIQQVVRGDSAAYFCASSPVGEVSPLHFGNGTRLTVT.

The chain has TRBV30 and TRBJ2-7; no clear D. The CDR3 length is 12 residues. The V gene's germline CDR1 is GTSNPN and CDR2 SVGIG (reference sequence). V was shortened by 2 bases and J by 4 bases, with 9 bases between the two germline ends. The CDR3 region has the DNA TGTGCCTGGAGTTCGGGTCTTTACGAGCAGTACTTC. Protein sequence: CAWSSGLYEQYF.

The gene calls are TRBV2 and TRBJ1-3, with 7 bases aligning to TRBD1. This CDR3 spans 12 amino acids. The germline V gene encodes CDR1 SNHLY and CDR2 FYNNEI. The V segment lost 4 bases and the J segment 8 bases; nucleotides outside the gene matches: 2. CDR3 sequence (DNA): TGTGCCAGCAGTGCCCAGGGGGACACCATATATTTT. Protein product: CASSAQGDTIYF. Supplemented by reference TRBV2 and TRBJ1-3, the full variable domain reads EPEVTQTPSHQVTQMGQEVILRCVPISNHLYFYWYRQILGQKVEFLVSFYNNEISEKSEIFDDQFSVERPDGSNFTLKIRSTKLEDSAMYFCASSAQGDTIYFGEGSWLTVV.

The rearrangement links TRBV11-3 to TRBJ2-2, with D unresolved. V was shortened by 0 bases and J by 2 bases, with 10 bases between the two germline ends. CDR1 is SGHNT and CDR2 is YENEEA in the germline V gene. CDR3 length equals 16 residues. CDR3 sequence (DNA): TGTGCCAGCAGCTTAGATGGGCAGAGAAACACCGGGGAGCTGTTTTTT. Translating it yields CASSLDGQRNTGELFF.

This clone was detected once. J is TRBJ1-2 and V is TRBV27, with D tentatively TRBD1 (5 bases). Trimming left V 3 bases short and J 8 bases short, with 22 bases between. The CDR3 has 16 residues. CDR1 is MNHEY and CDR2 is SMNVEV in the germline V gene (reference sequence). The CDR3 sequence: CASSLFRGDGQGGYTF. In DNA, the CDR3 is TGTGCCAGCAGTTTGTTCCGGGGAGACGGTCAGGGCGGCTACACCTTC.

V usage is TRBV7-9 and J usage is TRBJ1-2; D remains unclear. The CDR3 covers 12 residues. Trimming cost V 5 bases and J 0 bases, with 4 bases left between them. Germline V gene sequence: CDR1 SEHNR, CDR2 FQNEAQ (reference sequence). This CDR3 is CASSLSNYGYTF. The CDR3 bases are TGTGCCAGCAGCCTATCTAACTATGGCTACACCTTC. Looking up the rest from reference TRBV7-9 and TRBJ1-2 gives the full variable domain: DTGVSQNPRHKITKRGQNVTFRCDPISEHNRLYWYRQTLGQGPEFLTYFQNEAQLEKSRLLSDRFSAERPKGSFSTLEIQRTEQGDSAMYLCASSLSNYGYTFGSGTRLTVV.

The chain uses TRBV14 and TRBJ2-3; D is unresolved. Germline V lookup: CDR1 SGHDN, CDR2 FVKESK. V was cut by 2 bases and J by 0 bases, with 12 bases left in between. The CDR3 is 16 amino acids. The CDR3 bases are TGTGCCAGCAGCCAACCCGGACGATCTAGCACAGATACGCAGTATTTT. This encodes CASSQPGRSSTDTQYF.

This CDR3 reads CASSPASTVGYTF. The CDR3 DNA is TGTGCCAGCAGCCCTGCGTCGACGGTTGGCTACACCTTC. The rearrangement joins TRBV5-4 to TRBJ1-2; D is unresolved. V shed 4 bases and J shed 7 bases, with 14 bases lying between them. The CDR3 totals 13 residues. CDR1 SGHNT and CDR2 YYREEE come from the germline V gene (reference sequence).

This chain uses TRBV29-1 with TRBJ1-1; D is possibly TRBD1 (5 bases). The V gene lost 6 bases and the J gene lost 5 bases, with 16 bases spanning the gap. This CDR3 contains 13 residues. CDR1 SQVTM and CDR2 ANQGSEA come from the germline V gene. The CDR3 region is CSVVQGVETEAFF. In DNA, the CDR3 is TGCAGCGTGGTTCAAGGGGTGGAGACTGAAGCTTTCTTT. Full variable domain (remainder filled in from reference TRBV29-1 and TRBJ1-1): SAVISQKPSRDICQRGTSLTIQCQVDSQVTMMFWYRQQPGQSLTLIATANQGSEATYESGFVIDKFPISRPNLTFSTLTVSNMSPEDSSIYLCSVVQGVETEAFFGQGTRLTVV.

This clone was found once. Here the CDR3 reads CASSMMTFTGADTQYF. In DNA, the CDR3 is TGTGCCAGTAGTATGATGACTTTCACAGGGGCAGATACGCAGTATTTT. This chain links TRBV19 with TRBJ2-3, with 7 bases matching TRBD1. Germline CDR1 is LNHDA and CDR2 is SQIVND (reference sequence). This CDR3 contains 16 residues. J was trimmed by 4 bases and V by 3 bases; bases with no gene match: 10.

The chain uses TRBV11-2 and TRBJ1-2; D is unresolved. The V gene lost 1 base and the J gene lost 2 bases, with 8 bases spanning the gap. CDR1 and CDR2 (germline): SGHAT, FQNNGV. CDR3 size: 14 residues. The CDR3, as DNA: TGTGCCAGCAGCTTAGCCCTTTCCAACTATGGCTACACCTTC. Its translation: CASSLALSNYGYTF.

The chain carries TRBV5-5 and TRBJ1-2, with D possibly matching TRBD1 (6 bases). Trimming removed 5 bases from V and 7 bases from J, with 15 bases in between. The CDR3 extends over 13 amino acids. Per germline, CDR1 SGHKS and CDR2 YYEKEE (reference sequence). CDR3 nucleotides: TGTGCCAGCAGTAAAACAGGGTCTTCTGGCTACACCTTC. Protein sequence: CASSKTGSSGYTF.

This clone has only one observation. V is TRBV6-1 and J is TRBJ2-3; a weak D match, TRBD1 (6 bases). The CDR3 contains 13 residues. V gave up 9 bases and J gave up 1 base, with 11 bases separating them. Per germline, CDR1 MNHNS and CDR2 SASEGT. This CDR3 is CASTGLGTDTQYF. CDR3 in DNA: TGTGCCAGTACAGGGCTAGGCACAGATACGCAGTATTTT.

The rearrangement links TRBV13 to TRBJ2-7; no firm D call. This CDR3 is built from 13 residues. Trimming cost V 1 base and J 4 bases, with 8 bases left between them. CDR1 is PRHDT, CDR2 FYEKMQ, per germline (reference sequence). The CDR3 sequence is CASSLAGTYEQYF. DNA of the CDR3: TGTGCCAGCAGCTTAGCAGGAACGTACGAGCAGTACTTC.

This chain connects TRBV5-4 to TRBJ1-1, with D unresolved. This CDR3 region has 13 residues. Germline CDR1 is SGHNT and CDR2 is YYREEE (reference sequence). The V and J ends lost 0 bases and 10 bases respectively, with 13 bases between them. Here the CDR3 reads CASSLDSVFGAFF. DNA of the CDR3: TGTGCCAGCAGCTTGGATAGTGTCTTTGGAGCTTTCTTT. The full variable domain, its missing parts supplied by reference TRBV5-4 and TRBJ1-1, is ETGVTQSPTHLIKTRGQQVTLRCSSQSGHNTVSWYQQALGQGPQFIFQYYREEENGRGNFPPRFSGLQFPNYSSELNVNALELDDSALYLCASSLDSVFGAFFGQGTRLTVV.

This rearrangement joins TRBV19 to TRBJ2-1; D unclear. CDR1 LNHDA and CDR2 SQIVND come from the germline V gene (reference sequence). V was cut by 1 base and J by 3 bases, with 4 bases left in between. The CDR3 is 13 amino acids. The CDR3, as DNA: TGTGCCAGTAGTATAGGGCTCTACAATGAGCAGTTCTTC. Translating it yields CASSIGLYNEQFF.

V usage is TRBV15 and J usage is TRBJ2-5; 15 nucleotides align to TRBD2. CDR1 and CDR2 from the germline V gene are LNHNV and YYDKDF (reference sequence). The CDR3 runs 15 residues. V lost 5 bases, J lost 5 bases, and 3 bases stayed unmatched. The CDR3 region is CATSQGTSGGETQYF. The CDR3 coding sequence is TGTGCCACCAGCCAAGGGACTAGCGGGGGGGAGACCCAGTACTTC.

The V and J genes are TRBV10-2 and TRBJ2-5, with 8 bases fitting TRBD1. The germline V gene encodes CDR1 WSHSY and CDR2 SAAADI. The J segment lost 5 bases and the V segment lost 10 bases, leaving 15 bases of the junction unmatched. The CDR3 length is 15 residues. This chain's CDR3 is CATLHPYRGDETQYF. CDR3 DNA sequence: TGCGCCACCTTGCATCCATACAGGGGGGACGAGACCCAGTACTTC.

The rearrangement joins TRBV12-5 to TRBJ1-2; the D is unclear. The CDR3 sequence is 18 residues long. V lost 0 bases, J lost 1 base, and 18 bases lay in between. Germline CDR1 LGHNT, CDR2 FRNRAP. CDR3 in amino acids: CASGLVSPSHRHNYGYTF. The CDR3 DNA reads TGTGCTAGTGGTTTGGTATCCCCCAGCCACCGACATAACTATGGCTACACCTTC.

The CDR3 DNA reads TGTGCCAGCAGCTTTTTGGCTAACTATGGCTACACCTTC. This codes for CASSFLANYGYTF. J is TRBJ1-2 and V is TRBV7-5. TRBV7-5 is given as a pseudogene. The CDR3 totals 13 residues.

The count of this clone is one. This chain links TRBV5-1 with TRBJ2-1; tentative D call: TRBD2 (5 bases). Germline CDR1 SGHRS, CDR2 YFSETQ. Trimming shortened V by 3 bases and J by 3 bases, and 13 bases separated the two germline ends. This CDR3 has 15 residues. The CDR3 nucleotides are TGCGCCAGCAGCTGGACCGGAGGTATCTACAATGAGCAGTTCTTC. Protein sequence: CASSWTGGIYNEQFF.

The CDR3 sequence is CASSYGRMETQYF. In DNA, the CDR3 is TGTGCCAGCAGCTACGGTCGGATGGAGACGCAGTATTTT. J is TRBJ2-3 and V is TRBV7-9; no clear D. The V and J ends lost 4 bases and 9 bases respectively, with 14 bases between them. Germline lookup yields CDR1 SEHNR and CDR2 FQNEAQ (reference sequence). The CDR3 runs to 13 residues. The whole variable domain, filled in from reference TRBV7-9 and TRBJ2-3, reads DTGVSQNPRHKITKRGQNVTFRCDPISEHNRLYWYRQTLGQGPEFLTYFQNEAQLEKSRLLSDRFSAERPKGSFSTLEIQRTEQGDSAMYLCASSYGRMETQYFGPGTRLTVL.

V and J are TRBV27 and TRBJ2-3, with 13 bases lining up with TRBD2. Germline V gene sequence: CDR1 MNHEY, CDR2 SMNVEV (reference sequence). This CDR3 region has 19 residues. V was pared by 8 bases and J by 5 bases, with 19 bases of the junction left unmatched. CDR3 DNA sequence: TGTGCCAGCGGACCCGGGACTAGCGGGATACTACGGCGCAAAGATACGCAGTATTTT. It yields the protein CASGPGTSGILRRKDTQYF.

The chain carries TRBV19 and TRBJ1-5; D is perhaps TRBD1 (5 bases). Germline loops: CDR1 LNHDA, CDR2 SQIVND (reference sequence). Trimming shortened V by 7 bases and J by 1 base, and 11 bases separated the two germline ends. CDR3 length: 14 residues. CDR3 loop: CASTLRGSNQPQHF. In DNA, the CDR3 is TGTGCCAGTACCCTGAGGGGAAGCAATCAGCCCCAGCATTTT.

A few counts support this clone. This chain uses TRBV12-5 with TRBJ1-1, with no clear D. The CDR3 covers 17 residues. Germline lookup yields CDR1 LGHNT and CDR2 FRNRAP. V was pared by 0 bases and J by 0 bases, with 14 bases between. The CDR3 spells CASGLVPLAAMNTEAFF. CDR3 coding DNA: TGTGCTAGTGGTTTGGTACCCCTCGCAGCCATGAACACTGAAGCTTTCTTT. Filled out from reference TRBV12-5 and TRBJ1-1, the complete variable domain reads DARVTQTPRHKVTEMGQEVTMRCQPILGHNTVFWYRQTMMQGLELLAYFRNRAPLDDSGMPKDRFSAEMPDATLATLKIQPSEPRDSAVYFCASGLVPLAAMNTEAFFGQGTRLTVV.

This rearrangement joins TRBV4-2 to TRBJ1-2; weak D call: TRBD1 (5 bases). The CDR3 runs to 13 residues. Germline values: CDR1 LGHNA, CDR2 YNFKEQ. V was clipped by 7 bases and J by 5 bases, with 14 bases between them. Written as DNA, the CDR3 is TGTGCCAGCAACCTGGGGGGTCGGTATGGCTACACCTTC. Translated: CASNLGGRYGYTF.

The chain couples TRBV6-1 to TRBJ1-1; a possible D gene is TRBD1 (5 bases). V was trimmed by 6 bases and J by 7 bases, leaving 15 bases between them. The CDR3 is made up of 13 amino acids. CDR1 is MNHNS and CDR2 is SASEGT in the germline V gene. CDR3 sequence reads: CASSVQVKGEAFF. CDR3 DNA: TGTGCCAGCAGCGTACAGGTTAAAGGTGAAGCTTTCTTT.

The V call is TRBV29-1, the J call TRBJ1-1; 8 bases align to TRBD1. The CDR3 is 13 residues long. V lost 7 bases to trimming and J lost 4 bases; unmatched junction nucleotides: 8. Looked up from germline, CDR1 is SQVTM and CDR2 is ANQGSEA. CDR3: CSAADRVFTEAFF. CDR3 coding DNA: TGCAGCGCCGCGGACAGGGTTTTCACTGAAGCTTTCTTT.

V usage is TRBV9 and J usage is TRBJ2-2, with TRBD1 matching over 7 bases. The length of the CDR3 is 16 residues. Germline CDR1 and CDR2: SGDLS and YYNGEE. V lost 3 bases to trimming and J lost 2 bases; unmatched junction nucleotides: 7. The CDR3 is CASSGWGTDNTGELFF. CDR3 nucleotide sequence: TGTGCCAGCAGCGGGTGGGGGACAGATAACACCGGGGAGCTGTTTTTT.

This rearrangement joins TRBV7-6 to TRBJ1-4, with 10 bases lining up with TRBD1. This CDR3 comprises 12 residues. The V gene end was trimmed by 4 bases and the J gene end by 14 bases; junction bases not matched to a gene: 4. Germline values: CDR1 SGHVS, CDR2 FNYEAQ. The CDR3 DNA reads as TGTGCCAGCAGCTATCCGGGACAGGGGCTGTTTTTT. Translating it yields CASSYPGQGLFF.